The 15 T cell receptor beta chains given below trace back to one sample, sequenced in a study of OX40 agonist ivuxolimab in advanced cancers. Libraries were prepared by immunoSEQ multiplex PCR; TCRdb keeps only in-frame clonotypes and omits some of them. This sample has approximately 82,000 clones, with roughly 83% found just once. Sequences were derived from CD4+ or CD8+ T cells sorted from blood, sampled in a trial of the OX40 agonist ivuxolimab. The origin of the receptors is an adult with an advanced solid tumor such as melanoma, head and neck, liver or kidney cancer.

CDR3 region: CASSPATSGGSNEQFF. CDR3 nucleotide sequence: TGCGCCAGCAGTCCAGCGACTAGCGGGGGGTCCAATGAGCAGTTCTTC. The chain carries TRBV5-1 and TRBJ2-1; 13 nucleotides align to TRBD2. The germline gives CDR1 SGHRS, CDR2 YFSETQ. The CDR3 is made up of 16 amino acids. The V and J ends lost 5 bases and 6 bases, in that order; junction bases with no gene match: 8.

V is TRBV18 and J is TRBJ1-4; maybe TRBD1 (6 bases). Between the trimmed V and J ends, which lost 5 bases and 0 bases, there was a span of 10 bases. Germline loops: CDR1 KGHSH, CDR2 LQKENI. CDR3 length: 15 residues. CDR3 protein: CASSRRDTTNEKLFF. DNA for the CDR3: TGTGCCAGCTCAAGGCGGGACACAACTAATGAAAAACTGTTTTTT.

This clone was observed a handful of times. Here the CDR3 reads CASSVRTSGEQFF. CDR3 in DNA: TGTGCCAGCAGCGTACGGACTAGCGGTGAGCAGTTCTTC. This chain uses TRBV9 with TRBJ2-1; 10 nucleotides agree with TRBD2. The CDR3 is 13 residues long. J was trimmed by 9 bases and V by 1 base; bases with no gene match: 1. CDR1 SGDLS and CDR2 YYNGEE come from the germline V gene.

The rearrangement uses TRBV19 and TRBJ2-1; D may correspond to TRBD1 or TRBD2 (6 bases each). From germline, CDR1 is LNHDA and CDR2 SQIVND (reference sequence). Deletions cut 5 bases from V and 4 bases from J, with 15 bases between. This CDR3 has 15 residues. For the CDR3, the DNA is TGTGCCAGTAGTCTCGGTCGGGGGCCGTACAATGAGCAGTTCTTC. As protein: CASSLGRGPYNEQFF.

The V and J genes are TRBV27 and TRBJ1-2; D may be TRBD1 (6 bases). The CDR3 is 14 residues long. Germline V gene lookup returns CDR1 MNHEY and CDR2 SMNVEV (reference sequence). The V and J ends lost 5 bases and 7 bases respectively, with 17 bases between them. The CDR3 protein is CASSLLRGVGGYTF. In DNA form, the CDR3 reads TGTGCCAGCAGTCTCCTGAGGGGGGTCGGTGGCTACACCTTC.

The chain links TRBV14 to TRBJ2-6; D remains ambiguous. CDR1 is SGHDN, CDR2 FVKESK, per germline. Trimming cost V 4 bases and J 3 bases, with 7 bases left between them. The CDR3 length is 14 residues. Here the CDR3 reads CASSLGSGANVLTF. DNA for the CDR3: TGTGCCAGCAGCCTGGGAAGTGGGGCCAACGTCCTGACTTTC.

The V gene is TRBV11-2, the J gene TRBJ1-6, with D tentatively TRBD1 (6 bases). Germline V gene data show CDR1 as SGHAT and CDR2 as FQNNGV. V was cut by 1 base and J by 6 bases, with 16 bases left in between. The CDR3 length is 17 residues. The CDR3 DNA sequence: TGTGCCAGCAGCTTAGTAGAGGGATGGGGGGCTAATTCACCCCTCCACTTT. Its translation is CASSLVEGWGANSPLHF.

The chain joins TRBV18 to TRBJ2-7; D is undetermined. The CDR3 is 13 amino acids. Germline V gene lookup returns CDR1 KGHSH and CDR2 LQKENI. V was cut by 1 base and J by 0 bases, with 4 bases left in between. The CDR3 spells CASSPRTSYEQYF. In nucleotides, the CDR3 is TGTGCCAGCTCACCACGGACCTCCTACGAGCAGTACTTC.

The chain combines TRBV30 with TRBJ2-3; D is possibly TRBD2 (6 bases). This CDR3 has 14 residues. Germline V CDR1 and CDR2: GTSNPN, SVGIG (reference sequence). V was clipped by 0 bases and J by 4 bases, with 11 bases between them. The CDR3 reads CAWSVNGGADTQYF. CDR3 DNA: TGTGCCTGGAGTGTAAACGGGGGTGCAGATACGCAGTATTTT.

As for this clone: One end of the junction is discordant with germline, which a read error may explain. CDR3 amino acids: CASSYGTVVKTETFF. As DNA, the CDR3 is TGTGCCAGCAGTTATGGGACCGTCGTTAAGACTGAAACTTTCTTT. V gene TRBV6-5 combines with J gene TRBJ1-1; a possible D gene is TRBD1 (5 bases). This CDR3 region has 15 residues. Germline V CDR1 and CDR2: MNHEY, SVGAGI.

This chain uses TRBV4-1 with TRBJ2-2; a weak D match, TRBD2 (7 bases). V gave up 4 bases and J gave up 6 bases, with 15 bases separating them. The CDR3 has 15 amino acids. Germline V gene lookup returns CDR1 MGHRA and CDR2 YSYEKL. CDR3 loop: CASSRSGGQAGELFF. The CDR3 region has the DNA TGCGCCAGCAGCCGGTCGGGGGGCCAGGCCGGGGAGCTGTTTTTT.

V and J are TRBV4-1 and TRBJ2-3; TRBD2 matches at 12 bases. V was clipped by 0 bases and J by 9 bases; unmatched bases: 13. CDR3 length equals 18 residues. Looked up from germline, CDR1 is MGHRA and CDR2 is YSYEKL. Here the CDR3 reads CASSQESPELAGGKTQYF. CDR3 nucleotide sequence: TGCGCCAGCAGCCAAGAGTCCCCCGAGCTAGCGGGGGGGAAGACGCAGTATTTT.

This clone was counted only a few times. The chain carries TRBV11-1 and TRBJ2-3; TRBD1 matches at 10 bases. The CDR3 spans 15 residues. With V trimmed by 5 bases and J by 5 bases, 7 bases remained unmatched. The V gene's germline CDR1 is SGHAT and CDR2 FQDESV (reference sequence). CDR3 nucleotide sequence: TGTGCCAGCAGCCGGCCCGGACAGGGGGTAGATACGCAGTATTTT. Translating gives CASSRPGQGVDTQYF. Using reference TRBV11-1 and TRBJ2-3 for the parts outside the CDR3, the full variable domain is EAEVAQSPRYKITEKSQAVAFWCDPISGHATLYWYRQILGQGPELLVQFQDESVVDDSQLPKDRFSAERLKGVDSTLKIQPAELGDSAMYLCASSRPGQGVDTQYFGPGTRLTVL.

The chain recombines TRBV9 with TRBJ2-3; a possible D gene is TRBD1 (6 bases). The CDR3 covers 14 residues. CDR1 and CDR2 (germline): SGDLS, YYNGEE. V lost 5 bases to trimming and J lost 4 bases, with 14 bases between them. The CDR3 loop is CASSPVGGADTQYF. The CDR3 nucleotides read TGTGCCAGCAGTCCGGTTGGGGGCGCAGATACGCAGTATTTT.

CDR3 region: CASSVALYGSTDTQYF. CDR3 in DNA: TGTGCCAGCAGCGTAGCTCTATACGGGAGCACAGATACGCAGTATTTT. This chain joins TRBV9 and TRBJ2-3; D is ambiguous. The CDR3 consists of 16 residues. CDR1 is SGDLS, CDR2 YYNGEE, per germline. V shed 0 bases and J shed 0 bases, with 11 bases lying between them.